These 32 T cell receptor beta chains were all obtained from the same sample, sequenced in a study of cytomegalovirus exposure and HLA in healthy donors. The primer mix had 60 Vbeta and 13 Jbeta primers. Sequencing used immunoSEQ multiplex PCR; TCRdb keeps in-frame clones, though not all of them. The sample has under 250,000 clones, over 75% seen once. Specimen: PBMCs. These receptor sequences come from a human donor in good health.

This chain links TRBV30 with TRBJ1-5; TRBD1 might be the D (5 bases). The CDR3 covers 13 residues. Trimming removed 1 base at V and 2 bases at J, with 6 bases between. Germline CDR1 GTSNPN, CDR2 SVGIG (reference sequence). Here the CDR3 reads CAWSGQRNQPQHF. Here the CDR3 DNA reads TGTGCCTGGAGTGGACAGCGCAATCAGCCCCAGCATTTT.

The chain carries TRBV7-9 and TRBJ2-5; perhaps TRBD2 as D (5 bases). This CDR3 comprises 15 residues. The ends were cut back, 5 bases at V and 5 bases at J, with 18 bases in the middle. CDR1 and CDR2 from the germline V gene are SEHNR and FQNEAQ (reference sequence). The CDR3 DNA sequence: TGTGCCAGCAGCGCCCAAACTAGAGGTTGGGAGACCCAGTACTTC. This gives the protein CASSAQTRGWETQYF.

The CDR3 sequence: CASSFTSGNNEQFF. DNA for the CDR3: TGTGCCAGCAGCTTCACTAGCGGTAACAATGAGCAGTTCTTC. The V gene is TRBV5-5, the J gene TRBJ2-1; TRBD2 aligns across 8 bases. The CDR3 is 14 amino acids. J lost 5 bases, V lost 2 bases, and 3 bases had no gene match. CDR1 is SGHKS and CDR2 is YYEKEE in the germline V gene (reference sequence).

V and J are TRBV30 and TRBJ1-2, with D possibly TRBD1 on 5 matching bases. V dropped 4 bases and J dropped 4 bases, with 13 bases sitting between them. Germline CDR1 GTSNPN, CDR2 SVGIG (reference sequence). The CDR3 covers 13 residues. The CDR3 DNA sequence: TGTGCCTGGAACCCCCAGGGCTCCTATGGCTACACCTTC. Translating gives CAWNPQGSYGYTF. Variable domain in full (rest from reference TRBV30 and TRBJ1-2): SQTIHQWPATLVQPVGSPLSLECTVEGTSNPNLYWYRQAAGRGLQLLFYSVGIGQISSEVPQNLSASRPQDRQFILSSKKLLLSDSGFYLCAWNPQGSYGYTFGSGTRLTVV.

In its sample, this clone was seen once. The chain joins TRBV18 to TRBJ2-1; 7 bases agree with TRBD1. Germline CDR1 is KGHSH and CDR2 is LQKENI. This CDR3 is 15 amino acids long. After removal of 6 bases from V and 6 bases from J, the junction contained 11 bases not matched to a gene. The CDR3 bases are TGTGCCAGCTCCACTCCTGTGACAGGGAGCAATGAGCAGTTCTTC. It encodes CASSTPVTGSNEQFF.

CDR3 bases: TGTGCCAGCAGTTCCCCTAGCGGTTACACAGATACGCAGTATTTT. Translation gives CASSSPSGYTDTQYF. This chain uses TRBV28 with TRBJ2-3, with 7 bases aligning to TRBD2. The J segment lost 2 bases and the V segment lost 4 bases, leaving 6 bases of the junction unmatched. CDR1 is MDHEN, CDR2 SYDVKM, per germline. The CDR3 runs to 15 residues.

The gene calls are TRBV6-5 and TRBJ2-1, with TRBD1 matching over 9 bases. Looked up from germline, CDR1 is MNHEY and CDR2 is SVGAGI. The V segment lost 0 bases and the J segment 8 bases; nucleotides outside the gene matches: 8. This CDR3 has 16 amino acids. CDR3 loop: CASSYSTGGAIYEQFF. For the CDR3, the DNA is TGTGCCAGCAGTTACTCTACAGGGGGCGCAATATATGAGCAGTTCTTC.

The chain links TRBV28 to TRBJ1-2, with no clear D. The germline V gene encodes CDR1 MDHEN and CDR2 SYDVKM. V lost 3 bases to trimming and J lost 4 bases, with 9 bases between them. The CDR3 covers 13 residues. This chain's CDR3 is CASSLLQSYGYTF. The CDR3 DNA follows: TGTGCCAGCAGTTTGCTACAGTCCTATGGCTACACCTTC.

The chain employs TRBV29-1 and TRBJ1-1, with D uncertain. From germline, CDR1 is SQVTM and CDR2 ANQGSEA. The CDR3 has 14 residues. V was trimmed by 2 bases and J by 1 base, leaving 11 bases between them. CDR3 protein: CSVESWETNTEAFF. DNA for the CDR3: TGCAGCGTTGAATCTTGGGAGACGAACACTGAAGCTTTCTTT.

The J gene is TRBJ2-5, the V gene TRBV19; D gene ambiguous. Germline CDR1 reads LNHDA; CDR2 reads SQIVND (reference sequence). The CDR3 runs 13 residues. V lost 6 bases and J lost 5, with 13 bases in between. CDR3: CASSRDLMETQYF. The CDR3 nucleotides read TGTGCCAGTAGCAGAGACTTGATGGAGACCCAGTACTTC. Full variable domain (rest looked up from reference TRBV19 and TRBJ2-5): DGGITQSPKYLFRKEGQNVTLSCEQNLNHDAMYWYRQDPGQGLRLIYYSQIVNDFQKGDIAEGYSVSREKKESFPLTVTSAQKNPTAFYLCASSRDLMETQYFGPGTRLLVL.

This clone showed up just once. DNA for the CDR3: TGTGCCAGCAGCCCAGGGGGGACAGGGCATCAGCCCCAGCATTTT. This encodes CASSPGGTGHQPQHF. The chain joins TRBV28 to TRBJ1-5; 9 nucleotides agree with TRBD1. Looked up from germline, CDR1 is MDHEN and CDR2 is SYDVKM. With 6 bases clipped from V and 5 bases from J, the junction kept 8 bases outside the gene matches. This CDR3 is built from 15 residues.

The chain employs TRBV13 and TRBJ2-7; 9 bases are shared with TRBD1. The germline gives CDR1 PRHDT, CDR2 FYEKMQ (reference sequence). V was pared by 4 bases and J by 1 base, with 5 bases of the junction left unmatched. The length of the CDR3 is 15 residues. In DNA, the CDR3 is TGTGCCAGCAGCTCGAGACAGGGGGTTTCCTACGAGCAGTACTTC. Protein sequence: CASSSRQGVSYEQYF.

The chain employs TRBV7-9 and TRBJ2-1; TRBD1 might be the D (5 bases). Germline V gene data show CDR1 as SEHNR and CDR2 as FQNEAQ (reference sequence). The CDR3 length is 18 residues. V gave up 3 bases and J gave up 3 bases, with 21 bases separating them. CDR3 loop: CASSFDILGELIYNEQFF. The CDR3 DNA sequence: TGTGCCAGCAGCTTCGATATCTTAGGGGAACTCATCTACAATGAGCAGTTCTTC.

Concerning this clone: One junction end disagrees with the germline gene, perhaps due to a read error. The V and J genes are TRBV7-9 and TRBJ2-7, with D perhaps TRBD1 (6 bases). The CDR3 extends over 13 amino acids. Germline-derived CDR1 and CDR2 are SEHNR and FQNEAQ (reference sequence). The CDR3 DNA is TGTTCCAGCAGCTTCTCCAGGGGCTACGAGCAGTACTTC. Its translation is CSSSFSRGYEQYF.

The V call is TRBV29-1, the J call TRBJ2-7; 7 bases align to TRBD2. The CDR3 consists of 14 residues. CDR1 and CDR2 (germline): SQVTM, ANQGSEA. The V and J ends lost 7 bases and 2 bases, in that order; junction bases with no gene match: 11. The CDR3 sequence is CSGKSGKGAYEQYF. CDR3 DNA: TGCAGCGGAAAGAGCGGGAAAGGGGCCTACGAGCAGTACTTC.

This clone appeared a few times. V gene TRBV6-5 combines with J gene TRBJ2-7; D is possibly TRBD2 (7 bases). Germline V lookup: CDR1 MNHEY, CDR2 SVGAGI. With 0 bases removed from V and 0 bases from J, the gap between germline ends came to 12 bases. This CDR3 comprises 16 residues. The CDR3 reads CASSYSTGGTSYEQYF. DNA for the CDR3: TGTGCCAGCAGTTACTCGACGGGGGGCACCTCCTACGAGCAGTACTTC.

The chain uses TRBV7-9 and TRBJ2-2; perhaps TRBD2 as D (6 bases). V dropped 11 bases and J dropped 11 bases, with 30 bases sitting between them. The CDR3 extends over 16 amino acids. The germline V gene encodes CDR1 SEHNR and CDR2 FQNEAQ (reference sequence). The CDR3 spells CAVEVRLDFHRGELFF. The DNA for the CDR3 is TGTGCCGTCGAAGTCAGACTAGATTTCCACCGGGGAGAGCTGTTTTTT.

The chain carries TRBV4-3 and TRBJ2-1; 7 nucleotides line up with TRBD2. The CDR3 is 17 residues long. In germline, CDR1 is LGHNA, CDR2 YSLEER. V was pared by 0 bases and J by 8 bases, with 13 bases of the junction left unmatched. The CDR3 nucleotides are TGCGCCAGCAGCCAAGATTCCCCGGGACTACCCTATGATGAGCAGTTCTTC. Translation: CASSQDSPGLPYDEQFF.

This clone was counted only a few times. The V gene is TRBV11-2, the J gene TRBJ2-7; TRBD1 might be the D (6 bases). The CDR3 loop spans 14 amino acids. Germline V CDR1 and CDR2: SGHAT, FQNNGV. V was cut by 5 bases and J by 4 bases, with 15 bases left in between. The CDR3 is CASSRGQISYEQYF. Written as DNA, the CDR3 is TGTGCCAGCAGCCGTGGACAGATCTCGTACGAGCAGTACTTC.

V gene TRBV6-5 combines with J gene TRBJ2-7; TRBD1 matches 8 bases. The V and J ends lost 6 bases and 6 bases, in that order; junction bases with no gene match: 13. The CDR3 covers 15 residues. The germline V gene encodes CDR1 MNHEY and CDR2 SVGAGI. The DNA of the CDR3 is TGTGCCAGCAGACCCTCGACAGGGGCGGCCGGCGAGCAGTACTTC. Its translation: CASRPSTGAAGEQYF.

V is TRBV18 and J is TRBJ1-1; D is ambiguous. V lost 2 bases and J lost 4, with 14 bases in between. In germline, CDR1 is KGHSH, CDR2 LQKENI. The CDR3 extends over 15 amino acids. Here the CDR3 DNA reads TGTGCCAGCTCACCAACGCGGGAGGATTCCACTGAAGCTTTCTTT. Its translation: CASSPTREDSTEAFF.

The V call is TRBV7-9, the J call TRBJ1-1; TRBD1 matches 10 bases. After removal of 4 bases from V and 1 base from J, the junction contained 3 bases not matched to a gene. CDR3 length: 15 amino acids. The germline V gene has CDR1 SEHNR and CDR2 FQNEAQ (reference sequence). The CDR3 protein is CASSWGDRGNTEAFF. Here the CDR3 DNA reads TGTGCCAGCAGCTGGGGGGACAGGGGGAACACTGAAGCTTTCTTT.

The genes are TRBV29-1 and TRBJ2-5; D possibly corresponds to TRBD1 (6 bases). The CDR3 loop spans 15 amino acids. The ends were cut back, 5 bases at V and 3 bases at J, with 19 bases in the middle. The germline gives CDR1 SQVTM, CDR2 ANQGSEA. CDR3 nucleotide sequence: TGCAGCGTTAGCACTTCAGGGGCGCGTGAAGAGACCCAGTACTTC. Residues: CSVSTSGAREETQYF. The full variable domain, completed using reference TRBV29-1 and TRBJ2-5, is SAVISQKPSRDICQRGTSLTIQCQVDSQVTMMFWYRQQPGQSLTLIATANQGSEATYESGFVIDKFPISRPNLTFSTLTVSNMSPEDSSIYLCSVSTSGAREETQYFGPGTRLLVL.

This clone was recorded once. The chain is built from TRBV7-2 and TRBJ2-3, with 13 positions matching TRBD2. The V segment lost 5 bases and the J segment 4 bases; nucleotides outside the gene matches: 6. The CDR3 runs 16 residues. The germline gives CDR1 SGHTA, CDR2 FQGNSA. CDR3 in DNA: TGTGCCAGCAGCCTGAAACTAGCGGGAGGGTCAGATACGCAGTATTTT. Its translation is CASSLKLAGGSDTQYF.

This chain uses TRBV7-9 with TRBJ2-7; D gene uncertain. Per the germline V gene, CDR1 is SEHNR and CDR2 is FQNEAQ (reference sequence). CDR3 length: 14 amino acids. The ends were cut back, 2 bases at V and 3 bases at J, with 11 bases in the middle. CDR3 sequence reads: CASSLSTSYYEQYF. CDR3 nucleotides: TGTGCCAGCAGCTTAAGTACCAGTTACTACGAGCAGTACTTC.

V usage is TRBV19 and J usage is TRBJ2-1; D gene ambiguous. Trimming pared 1 base from V and 5 bases from J, leaving 6 bases between. CDR3 size: 13 residues. CDR1 is LNHDA, CDR2 SQIVND, per germline (reference sequence). The CDR3 nucleotides are TGTGCCAGTAGTATAGTTAACAACAATGAGCAGTTCTTC. Protein: CASSIVNNNEQFF.

The rearrangement uses TRBV9 and TRBJ2-2; D is undetermined. Germline assignment: CDR1 SGDLS and CDR2 YYNGEE. V lost 0 bases and J lost 8, with 5 bases in between. The CDR3 is 12 residues long. CDR3 in DNA: TGTGCCAGCAGCGTAGTACGGGGGGAGCTGTTTTTT. Amino acid sequence: CASSVVRGELFF.

CDR3 nucleotides: TGTGCCAGCAGTGCAGGGAAGACCTACGAGCAGTACTTC. This codes for CASSAGKTYEQYF. J is TRBJ2-7 and V is TRBV27, with D perhaps TRBD1 (5 bases). CDR3 size: 13 residues. V dropped 5 bases and J dropped 2 bases, with 10 bases sitting between them. Germline V gene sequence: CDR1 MNHEY, CDR2 SMNVEV (reference sequence).

This sequence joins TRBV29-1 and TRBJ2-7; 7 bases agree with TRBD1. There are 15 residues in the CDR3. Losses at the gene ends were 1 base for V and 0 bases for J; bases not matched to a gene: 6. CDR1 and CDR2 (germline): SQVTM, ANQGSEA. CDR3 sequence (DNA): TGCAGCGTTGAAGTAGTAGACAGGGACTCCTACGAGCAGTACTTC. This sequence encodes CSVEVVDRDSYEQYF.

This chain joins TRBV2 and TRBJ1-5; weak D call: TRBD1 (6 bases). This CDR3 spans 14 amino acids. Germline V lookup: CDR1 SNHLY, CDR2 FYNNEI. Trimming pared 1 base from V and 4 bases from J, leaving 8 bases between. CDR3 nucleotides: TGTGCCAGCAGTGAAGGGACAGCTAATCAGCCCCAGCATTTT. Translation gives CASSEGTANQPQHF.

V usage is TRBV11-2 and J usage is TRBJ2-7; 7 bases fit TRBD1. This CDR3 comprises 14 residues. Trimming took 6 bases from V and 3 from J; bases not matched to a gene: 8. Germline V gene lookup returns CDR1 SGHAT and CDR2 FQNNGV. As DNA, the CDR3 is TGTGCCAGCAGGGGCACAGGGGTAGGCTACGAGCAGTACTTC. Translated: CASRGTGVGYEQYF.

The chain couples TRBV7-2 to TRBJ2-7; 13 nucleotides line up with TRBD2. The germline CDR1 and CDR2 sequences are SGHTA and FQGNSA. The CDR3 is 15 residues long. With 5 bases clipped from V and 9 bases from J, the junction kept 10 bases outside the gene matches. Here the CDR3 reads CASSPPGLAGYGQYF. CDR3 nucleotides: TGTGCCAGCAGCCCTCCGGGACTAGCGGGATATGGGCAGTACTTC.